Below, 27 T cell receptor beta chains from the same sample are listed, as sequenced in a study of blood T cell repertoires in COVID-19. The table came from immunoSEQ multiplex PCR; TCRdb's copy has only in-frame clones and leaves some out. The table lists around 290,000 clones, 70% to 90% of them singletons. Sequenced material: PBMCs or T cells enriched from blood (not recorded which). Receptor source: a woman aged 60-75 years in a cohort exposed to, infected with or recovered from COVID-19 (not recorded which).

This chain joins TRBV7-2 and TRBJ2-2; possibly TRBD1 for D (7 bases). The CDR3 extends over 15 amino acids. Trimming took 5 bases from V and 7 from J, leaving 17 bases between them. Per germline, CDR1 SGHTA and CDR2 FQGNSA. CDR3 sequence (DNA): TGTGCCAGCAGCCCCCGACAGGGACTCGGCGGGGAGCTGTTTTTT. Its translation is CASSPRQGLGGELFF. Looking up the rest from reference TRBV7-2 and TRBJ2-2 gives the full variable domain: GAGVSQSPSNKVTEKGKDVELRCDPISGHTALYWYRQSLGQGLEFLIYFQGNSAPDKSGLPSDRFSAERTGGSVSTLTIQRTQQEDSAVYLCASSPRQGLGGELFFGEGSRLTVL.

The chain uses TRBV24-1 and TRBJ1-1; D may be TRBD1 (6 bases). Germline-derived CDR1 and CDR2 are KGHDR and SFDVKD. V was pared by 9 bases and J by 2 bases, with 12 bases between. The CDR3 is made up of 13 amino acids. The CDR3 is CATREGVNTEAFF. The CDR3 bases are TGTGCCACCCGAGAGGGGGTCAACACTGAAGCTTTCTTT.

The chain combines TRBV6-5 with TRBJ2-5, with 8 nucleotides matching TRBD1. CDR1 and CDR2 from the germline V gene are MNHEY and SVGAGI. V lost 0 bases, J lost 6 bases, and 9 bases stayed unmatched. The CDR3 totals 16 residues. CDR3 nucleotides: TGTGCCAGCAGTTACTCTTCAGGGGGCGGTTGGAAGACCCAGTACTTC. Protein: CASSYSSGGGWKTQYF.

The chain has TRBV2 and TRBJ2-7, with 7 bases aligning to TRBD1. Per the germline V gene, CDR1 is SNHLY and CDR2 is FYNNEI. The CDR3 runs to 14 residues. The V segment lost 4 bases and the J segment 0 bases; nucleotides outside the gene matches: 3. CDR3: CASSVTGISYEQYF. DNA of the CDR3: TGTGCCAGCAGTGTGACAGGGATCTCCTACGAGCAGTACTTC.

This chain joins TRBV11-2 and TRBJ1-5; no firm D call. V lost 5 bases and J 0 bases, leaving 14 bases between the germline ends. The CDR3 spans 16 residues. Germline V gives CDR1 SGHAT, CDR2 FQNNGV. The CDR3 spells CASSLYRDYSNQPQHF. The CDR3 nucleotides are TGTGCCAGCAGCCTATACCGGGATTATAGCAATCAGCCCCAGCATTTT.

The chain is built from TRBV28 and TRBJ1-1; maybe TRBD1 (5 bases). V dropped 6 bases and J dropped 3 bases, with 8 bases sitting between them. CDR1 and CDR2 from the germline V gene are MDHEN and SYDVKM. The CDR3 loop spans 12 amino acids. For the CDR3, the DNA is TGTGCCAGCAGGGGGCCTTACACTGAAGCTTTCTTT. The encoded protein is CASRGPYTEAFF.

The V and J genes are TRBV7-8 and TRBJ1-1, with D unresolved. Trimming took off 2 bases at V and 8 bases at J, with 6 bases between the two ends. The CDR3 is 11 residues long. The germline CDR1 and CDR2 sequences are SGHVS and FQNEAQ. This CDR3 is CASSLTREAFF. In DNA form, the CDR3 reads TGTGCCAGCAGCTTAACGAGAGAAGCTTTCTTT.

The chain has TRBV9 and TRBJ1-4, with a possible D match to TRBD1 (5 bases). CDR3 length equals 13 residues. The ends were cut back, 1 base at V and 11 bases at J, with 12 bases in the middle. Germline V lookup: CDR1 SGDLS, CDR2 YYNGEE. CDR3: CASSVMQGGKLFF. CDR3 in DNA: TGTGCCAGCAGCGTAATGCAGGGAGGGAAACTGTTTTTT.

The V and J genes are TRBV28 and TRBJ1-1, with a weak D call TRBD1 (5 bases). The length of the CDR3 is 12 residues. The germline gives CDR1 MDHEN, CDR2 SYDVKM. The V gene lost 6 bases and the J gene lost 7 bases, with 12 bases spanning the gap. The CDR3 here is CASSSDSREAFF. The CDR3 bases are TGTGCCAGCAGCTCCGACAGTCGTGAAGCTTTCTTT.

V and J are TRBV4-1 and TRBJ1-1; 12 bases are shared with TRBD1. This CDR3 spans 16 amino acids. Trimming at V came to 1 base and at J to 5 bases, leaving 5 bases not matched to a gene. Germline assignment: CDR1 MGHRA and CDR2 YSYEKL. The CDR3 reads CASSQASGQGATEAFF. CDR3 nucleotide sequence: TGCGCCAGCAGCCAAGCTTCGGGACAGGGGGCGACTGAAGCTTTCTTT.

The chain links TRBV5-5 to TRBJ2-5; 7 nucleotides align to TRBD1. Germline assignment: CDR1 SGHKS and CDR2 YYEKEE (reference sequence). The CDR3 extends over 14 amino acids. The J segment lost 4 bases and the V segment lost 4 bases, leaving 7 bases of the junction unmatched. The CDR3 loop is CASSRKTGIETQYF. DNA for the CDR3: TGTGCCAGCAGCCGTAAGACAGGGATAGAGACCCAGTACTTC. Drawing the rest from reference TRBV5-5 and TRBJ2-5, the complete variable domain is DAGVTQSPTHLIKTRGQQVTLRCSPISGHKSVSWYQQVLGQGPQFIFQYYEKEERGRGNFPDRFSARQFPNYSSELNVNALLLGDSALYLCASSRKTGIETQYFGPGTRLLVL.

The gene calls are TRBV28 and TRBJ2-1; 11 nucleotides agree with TRBD2. Germline CDR1 and CDR2: MDHEN and SYDVKM. J was trimmed by 9 bases and V by 6 bases; bases with no gene match: 10. The CDR3 has 15 residues. CDR3 in DNA: TGTGCCAGCAGCTCCACTAGCGGGAGAGCGGGTGAGCAGTTCTTC. This sequence encodes CASSSTSGRAGEQFF.

V gene TRBV7-9 combines with J gene TRBJ2-7; TRBD1 matches 8 bases. The CDR3 is 15 residues long. In germline, CDR1 is SEHNR, CDR2 FQNEAQ (reference sequence). Trimming removed 4 bases from V and 5 bases from J; junction bases left unmatched: 10. The CDR3 loop is CASSSKGAGGDEQYF. DNA of the CDR3: TGTGCCAGCAGCTCAAAGGGGGCAGGGGGCGACGAGCAGTACTTC.

This clone was detected only a few times. The chain employs TRBV5-1 and TRBJ2-7; D is possibly TRBD2 (6 bases). The CDR3 contains 15 residues. Germline loops: CDR1 SGHRS, CDR2 YFSETQ. Trimming pared 0 bases from V and 0 bases from J, leaving 10 bases between. The CDR3 sequence: CASSLGTGASYEQYF. The CDR3 region has the DNA TGCGCCAGCAGCTTGGGAACGGGAGCCTCCTACGAGCAGTACTTC.

The chain has TRBV2 and TRBJ2-3; the match to TRBD2 covers 14 bases. This CDR3 comprises 16 residues. The trim removed 7 bases at V and 4 bases at J, leaving 7 bases unmatched. Germline V gives CDR1 SNHLY, CDR2 FYNNEI. CDR3 amino acids: CASIGTSGSLADTQYF. In DNA, the CDR3 is TGTGCCAGCATCGGGACTAGCGGGAGTCTGGCAGATACGCAGTATTTT.

In its sample, this clone was seen once. The chain links TRBV19 to TRBJ2-5; TRBD2 agrees at 14 bases. The CDR3 runs to 15 residues. After removal of 5 bases from V and 5 bases from J, the junction contained 4 bases not matched to a gene. Germline assignment: CDR1 LNHDA and CDR2 SQIVND (reference sequence). In DNA, the CDR3 is TGTGCCAGTAGTCCGGGACTAGCGGGAGATGAGACCCAGTACTTC. It encodes CASSPGLAGDETQYF.

The chain employs TRBV28 and TRBJ1-1; TRBD1 is a possible D gene (5 bases). The V end was cut by 7 bases, the J end by 1 base, with 13 bases between. The V gene's germline CDR1 is MDHEN and CDR2 SYDVKM. This CDR3 contains 14 residues. This chain's CDR3 is CASTTGGGNTEAFF. The DNA for the CDR3 is TGTGCCAGCACCACCGGGGGGGGGAACACTGAAGCTTTCTTT.

The rearrangement joins TRBV28 to TRBJ2-2; 9 bases match TRBD1. This CDR3 has 15 amino acids. V lost 11 bases, J lost 5 bases, and 12 bases stayed unmatched. Germline V gene sequence: CDR1 MDHEN, CDR2 SYDVKM. The CDR3 region is CAARPRGQGTGELFF. CDR3 in DNA: TGTGCCGCCCGCCCCCGTGGACAGGGGACCGGGGAGCTGTTTTTT. The complete variable domain, with remaining parts taken from reference TRBV28 and TRBJ2-2, reads DVKVTQSSRYLVKRTGEKVFLECVQDMDHENMFWYRQDPGLGLRLIYFSYDVKMKEKGDIPEGYSVSREKKERFSLILESASTNQTSMYLCAARPRGQGTGELFFGEGSRLTVL.

The chain joins TRBV6-5 to TRBJ2-1; no firm D call. Germline V gives CDR1 MNHEY, CDR2 SVGAGI. Trimming cost V 1 base and J 9 bases, with 16 bases left between them. The CDR3 has 15 residues. This chain's CDR3 is CASSYFRSLVSEQFF. CDR3 sequence (DNA): TGTGCCAGCAGTTACTTCCGTTCTCTGGTCAGTGAGCAGTTCTTC.

The V and J genes are TRBV5-1 and TRBJ2-7, with D maybe TRBD1 (6 bases). Looked up from germline, CDR1 is SGHRS and CDR2 is YFSETQ. V shed 4 bases and J shed 1 base, with 9 bases lying between them. The CDR3 spans 13 residues. The CDR3 nucleotides read TGCGCCAGCAGCCGGACAGCATCCTACGAGCAGTACTTC. Its protein is CASSRTASYEQYF.

This chain uses TRBV18 with TRBJ1-5, with unresolved D. V was trimmed by 4 bases and J by 3 bases, leaving 10 bases between them. The CDR3 is 14 residues long. Germline CDR1 and CDR2: KGHSH and LQKENI. In DNA, the CDR3 is TGTGCCAGCTCACGATCGCGGGACAATCAGCCCCAGCATTTT. It specifies CASSRSRDNQPQHF.

This clone appeared a single time. V and J are TRBV12-2 and TRBJ2-7; the table's D call of TRBD1 was not tested on the DNA. TRBV12-2 is a documented pseudogene. The CDR3 consists of 17 residues. As DNA, the CDR3 is TGTGCAAGTCGCTTTCTCCAAGGGACAGGTCGCACCTACGAGCAGTACTTC. Translated, it gives CASRFLQGTGRTYEQYF.

The chain employs TRBV19 and TRBJ2-3; 7 bases map to TRBD2. V trimming: 1 base; J trimming: 4 bases; junction bases outside the gene matches: 8. This CDR3 has 16 amino acids. Germline-derived CDR1 and CDR2 are LNHDA and SQIVND (reference sequence). DNA for the CDR3: TGTGCCAGTAGTATAGGTCCGGGAGGAGCGTCAGATACGCAGTATTTT. Protein: CASSIGPGGASDTQYF.

The CDR3 here is CASSYRTGGARNQPQHF. The CDR3, as DNA: TGTGCCAGCAGCTACCGGACAGGGGGCGCGAGGAATCAGCCCCAGCATTTT. The chain combines TRBV5-8 with TRBJ1-5, with 11 positions matching TRBD1. This CDR3 comprises 17 residues. Germline CDR1 SGHTS, CDR2 YDEGEE. Trimming removed 3 bases from V and 4 bases from J; junction bases left unmatched: 9.

The J gene is TRBJ2-1, the V gene TRBV6-2 or TRBV6-3; 10 bases fit TRBD2. Germline V gives CDR1 MNHEY, CDR2 SVGEGT. Trimming removed 6 bases from V and 7 bases from J; junction bases left unmatched: 9. This CDR3 comprises 15 residues. CDR3 residues: CASSPSGRAGNEQFF. DNA for the CDR3: TGTGCCAGCAGCCCCAGCGGGAGGGCCGGGAATGAGCAGTTCTTC.

This clone showed up many times. This rearrangement joins TRBV3-1 (or the pseudogene TRBV3-2) to TRBJ1-6; D possibly corresponds to TRBD1 (6 bases). The length of the CDR3 is 13 residues. Germline V gene data show CDR1 as LGHDT and CDR2 as YNNKEL (reference sequence). The V gene lost 4 bases and the J gene lost 10 bases, with 11 bases spanning the gap. CDR3 in amino acids: CASSLDRNSPLHF. The CDR3 DNA reads as TGTGCCAGCAGCCTGGACAGAAACTCACCCCTCCACTTT.

The rearrangement links TRBV6-1 to TRBJ2-1, with 10 bases that match TRBD2. The CDR3 covers 15 residues. The germline V gene encodes CDR1 MNHNS and CDR2 SASEGT. With V trimmed by 3 bases and J by 7 bases, 6 bases remained unmatched. This CDR3 is CASSDSSGRMNEQFF. In DNA form, the CDR3 reads TGTGCCAGCAGTGACAGTAGCGGGAGGATGAATGAGCAGTTCTTC.